The T cell receptor beta chain under discussion was sequenced for a study of blood T cell repertoires in COVID-19 (dated by TCRdb to 2020 to 2021). In terms of the full investigation: Samples from collaborators originated in the United States, Italy and Spain and spanned both the acute and convalescent phases of COVID-19. Samples were obtained from the ongoing ImmuneRACE study (first 160 participants) and from 1,254 subjects provided by 6 global collaborators. Deeply sampled blood TCRbeta repertoires from subjects exposed to, actively infected with, or recovered from COVID-19 were included in the dataset. The prospective study material was composed of cDNA or gDNA derived from T cells, B-cell-depleted T cells, or PBMCs. The repertoires were released in a freely available public database meant as a resource for research on the immune response to SARS-CoV-2. The sample metadata nearly always contained a de-identified subject ID, COVID-19 status, age in years and sex. HLA class I and class II types, where available, came from metadata supplied by the sample provider rather than from assay-based typing.

What the research found in general, with its limitations: The quantity of clinical and demographic metadata differed by source and by participant and was supplied without curation.

The germline V gene encodes CDR1 MDHEN and CDR2 SYDVKM. Its CDR3 holds 14 amino acids, cysteine through phenylalanine. Kept here is only the CDR3 DNA, which spans 42 bases and is read in frame from base 1. Trimming costs V 3 bases and J 2 bases, and their ends lie 8 bases apart. Each collaborating institution followed its own protocols to collect whole blood in K2EDTA tubes. Collaborator samples were shipped for TCRbeta analysis as frozen whole blood, isolated PBMCs, or DNA extracted from either sample type. TCRbeta CDR3 regions were amplified from genomic DNA using the immunoSEQ Assay, a bias-controlled multiplex PCR. Per the authors' processing: The number of nucleated cells in each sample was estimated from the amplification of reference gene primers within the assay. To quantify the absolute abundance of each unique TCRbeta CDR3 rearrangement, sequence reads were collapsed and filtered. For each sample, productive Simpson clonality was calculated as the square root of Simpson's diversity index over productive rearrangements. TCRdb mirrors the immuneACCESS table, restricted to in-frame sequences. Some clones are absent from its copies; in checked studies, under half trace to an unresolved V gene, and the reason for the others is unknown. V, J and clone size were drawn from that table, and D and trimming were deduced from the DNA. The sample records 100,000 to 150,000 clones, about 90% of which are singletons. The ten largest clones capture just under 30% of the sample.

As for this clone: Its binding antigen is unknown. Per-base quality was not reported, and no clone a single base away is much larger than it.

The source is a woman between 65 and 79 years old with acute or convalescent COVID-19. The sequenced material came from peripheral blood. This chain is built from TRBV28 and TRBJ1-5; the D segment cannot be called with confidence. The DNA is as follows: TGTGCCAGCAGTTTGGGAGGTGGCAATCAGCCCCAGCATTTT. Its product reads: CASSLGGGNQPQHF.